This TCR beta chain was sequenced during a study of cytomegalovirus exposure and HLA in healthy donors. It was with 60 Vbeta and 13 Jbeta primers that the PCR ran. Repertoires were generated with immunoSEQ multiplex PCR, while TCRdb's copy carries only in-frame clones and drops some. The table lists 54,000 or so clones, about two thirds of them singletons. The CDR3 has 15 residues. V lost 3 bases to trimming and J lost 1 base; unmatched junction nucleotides: 2. Germline loops: CDR1 SGHDT, CDR2 YYEEEE. The sequenced material came from PBMCs. This clonotype originated in a woman in her sixties or seventies in good health and CMV-seropositive. The chain uses TRBV5-6 and TRBJ2-2; 8 nucleotides line up with TRBD2. CDR3 DNA sequence: TGTGCCAGCAGCTCCAGCGGGGGGAACACCGGGGAGCTGTTTTTT. Translated: CASSSSGGNTGELFF. Supplemented by reference TRBV5-6 and TRBJ2-2, the full variable domain reads DAGVTQSPTHLIKTRGQQVTLRCSPKSGHDTVSWYQQALGQGPQFIFQYYEEEERQRGNFPDRFSGHQFPNYSSELNVNALLLGDSALYLCASSSSGGNTGELFFGEGSRLTVL.